These T cell receptor beta chains were read from a single sample in a study of blood T cells in healthy people across ages. TCRdb reprocessed the 5' RACE reads with MiXCR, giving one entry per CDR3 protein. There are hundreds of thousands of distinct CDR3 sequences in the sample; around 28% occur only once, and 15% to 20% lies in the top ten. The source material was blood. These TCRs come from a woman older than 75 in good health. Each CDR3 is given with its conserved first and last residue. A D gene is named only where the DNA matches it firmly. Not every row has a clone size; where given, it reads once, few, many or a size class.

clone_size,j_call,d_call,v_call,cdr3_aa,cdr3_nt
-,TRBJ2-1,-,TRBV30,CAWNKGSGPYNEQFF,TGTGCCTGGAATAAAGGGAGCGGGCCTTACAATGAGCAGTTCTTC
many,TRBJ1-2,-,TRBV20-1,CSATTGAINYGYTF,TGCAGTGCTACGACAGGCGCCATCAACTATGGCTACACCTTC
many,TRBJ2-4,-,TRBV6-6,CASSYYPLAKNIQYF,TGTGCCAGCAGTTACTATCCGTTAGCCAAAAACATTCAGTACTTC
few,TRBJ1-5,-,TRBV29-1,CSVTLGGKGNQPQHF,TGCAGCGTCACTTTAGGGGGGAAGGGAAATCAGCCCCAGCATTTT
-,TRBJ2-7,TRBD2,TRBV9,CASSQGTNHYEQYF,TGTGCCAGCAGCCAAGGGACTAACCACTACGAGCAGTACTTC
-,TRBJ1-5,TRBD1,TRBV12-3/TRBV12-4,CASSNRGHQPQHF,TGTGCCAGCAGCAACAGGGGCCATCAGCCCCAGCATTTT
many,TRBJ2-7,-,TRBV10-3,CAIRRQTSYEQYF,TGTGCCATCAGGAGGCAGACCTCCTACGAGCAGTACTTC
-,TRBJ2-7,-,TRBV12-3/TRBV12-4,CASRSGTYEQYF,TGTGCCAGCAGGTCAGGGACCTACGAGCAGTACTTC
-,TRBJ1-2,-,TRBV6-5,CASSSSGFGYTF,TGTGCCAGCAGTTCCTCGGGCTTTGGCTACACCTTC
-,TRBJ2-7,TRBD2,TRBV5-1,CASSSTRDLAGEYEQYF,TGCGCCAGCAGCTCCACGAGGGATCTAGCGGGAGAATACGAGCAGTACTTC
-,TRBJ2-1,TRBD1,TRBV20-1,CSARPDRGKEAQFF,TGCAGTGCTAGGCCGGACAGGGGGAAAGAGGCCCAGTTCTTC
few,TRBJ2-7,-,TRBV15,CATSRADWPGEQYF,TGTGCCACCAGCAGAGCGGACTGGCCGGGCGAGCAGTACTTC
few,TRBJ1-2,TRBD1,TRBV6-5,CASSRKKTGRNGYTF,TGTGCCAGCAGCCGAAAGAAGACAGGGAGGAATGGCTACACCTTC
many,TRBJ2-1,TRBD2,TRBV5-1,CASRVTSGGESSYNEQFF,TGCGCCAGCAGGGTGACTAGCGGGGGGGAGAGCTCCTACAATGAGCAGTTCTTC
-,TRBJ2-2,-,TRBV10-3,CAISEVTGELFF,TGTGCCATCAGTGAGGTCACCGGGGAGCTGTTTTTT
few,TRBJ1-2,TRBD1,TRBV28,CASRRQGANYGYTF,TGTGCCAGCAGGAGACAGGGGGCGAACTATGGCTACACCTTC
many,TRBJ2-3,TRBD2,TRBV6-5,CASRRGTSGGDTQYF,TGTGCCAGCAGGAGGGGGACTAGCGGGGGAGATACGCAGTATTTT
many,TRBJ2-5,TRBD1,TRBV20-1,CSARAGTGRAETQYF,TGCAGTGCTAGAGCGGGGACAGGGAGGGCAGAGACCCAGTACTTC
-,TRBJ1-3,-,TRBV4-1,CASSTHPQGHGNTIYF,TGCGCCAGCAGCACTCACCCCCAGGGGCACGGAAACACCATATATTTT
many,TRBJ2-5,-,TRBV5-1,CASSRWDGGQETQYF,TGCGCCAGCAGCCGATGGGACGGCGGCCAAGAGACCCAGTACTTC
many,TRBJ1-5,-,TRBV7-2,CASSSNLGNQPQHF,TGTGCCAGCAGCTCTAACCTGGGCAATCAGCCCCAGCATTTT
few,TRBJ2-5,-,TRBV3-1,CASSQVVRTGGTQYF,TGTGCCAGCAGCCAAGTGGTCAGGACCGGGGGGACCCAGTACTTC
-,TRBJ1-1,TRBD1,TRBV6-1,CASSQRQGRLSNTEAFF,TGTGCCAGCAGTCAACGACAGGGAAGGTTATCGAACACTGAAGCTTTCTTT
-,TRBJ1-1,-,TRBV18,CASSHQPNEEQGGAFF,TGTGCCAGCTCACACCAACCTAACGAAGAACAGGGTGGGGCTTTCTTT
many,TRBJ2-5,-,TRBV7-2,CASSTQVGLAGETQYF,TGTGCCAGCAGCACCCAGGTGGGGCTAGCAGGAGAGACCCAGTACTTC
many,TRBJ2-1,TRBD2,TRBV6-6,CASKNQRGADNEQFF,TGTGCCAGCAAAAACCAGCGGGGGGCCGACAATGAGCAGTTCTTC
many,TRBJ2-7,TRBD1,TRBV7-9,CASSLMGQGSYEQYF,TGTGCCAGCAGCTTGATGGGACAGGGTTCCTACGAGCAGTACTTC
-,TRBJ2-3,-,TRBV19,CASTPGHGTQRNAQYF,TGTGCCAGTACCCCTGGGCACGGGACGCAGCGAAATGCGCAGTATTTT
-,TRBJ1-3,TRBD1,TRBV5-1,CASSPGQESSGNTIYF,TGCGCCAGCAGCCCGGGACAGGAGAGCTCTGGAAACACCATATATTTT
-,TRBJ1-2,-,TRBV11-3,CASSLDVANYGYTF,TGTGCCAGCAGCTTGGATGTAGCTAACTATGGCTACACCTTC
many,TRBJ1-2,-,TRBV10-2,CASSNDGSNYGYTF,TGCGCCAGCAGTAACGACGGTTCTAACTATGGCTACACCTTC
-,TRBJ2-7,TRBD2,TRBV7-2,CASSPLAGGLSYEQYF,TGTGCCAGCAGCCCATTAGCGGGAGGGCTATCCTACGAGCAGTACTTC
few,TRBJ2-2,TRBD2,TRBV28,CASSQGLAGEINTGELFF,TGTGCCAGCAGTCAGGGACTAGCGGGGGAGATTAACACCGGGGAGCTGTTTTTT
-,TRBJ1-1,-,TRBV13,CASSSRPATEAFF,TGTGCCAGCAGCTCCCGTCCGGCGACTGAAGCTTTCTTT
few,TRBJ2-5,TRBD2,TRBV7-2,CASSEFPGTRDQETQYF,TGTGCCAGCAGCGAATTTCCCGGGACTAGGGACCAAGAGACCCAGTACTTC
many,TRBJ2-3,-,TRBV7-8,CASSLGVVSDTQYF,TGTGCCAGCAGCTTAGGGGTCGTCTCAGATACGCAGTATTTT
many,TRBJ2-1,-,TRBV20-1,CSACRVPRNEQFF,TGCAGTGCTTGCCGGGTCCCCAGGAATGAGCAGTTCTTC
-,TRBJ2-3,-,TRBV19,CASSREKRSRTDTHYF,TGTGCCAGTAGTCGGGAAAAACGGAGCCGCACAGATACGCACTATTTT
-,TRBJ1-2,-,TRBV7-2,CASSFGGPKSDGCTF,TGTGCCAGCAGCTTTGGAGGCCCGAAGAGTGATGGCTGCACCTTC
-,TRBJ2-1,-,TRBV12-3/TRBV12-4,CASSWRGEQFF,TGTGCCAGCAGTTGGCGAGGTGAGCAGTTCTTC
-,TRBJ2-3,TRBD2,TRBV12-3/TRBV12-4,CASSLGASGDAEYF,TGTGCCAGCAGTTTAGGGGCTAGCGGAGATGCGGAGTATTTT
many,TRBJ2-3,-,TRBV6-6,CASNGVGDTQYF,TGTGCCAGCAACGGGGTGGGGGATACGCAGTATTTT
many,TRBJ2-1,TRBD2,TRBV7-2,CASSFGSGGVYNEQFF,TGTGCCAGCAGCTTTGGGAGCGGGGGGGTTTACAATGAGCAGTTCTTC
many,TRBJ2-1,TRBD1,TRBV6-2/TRBV6-3,CASRSTGTGNYNEQFF,TGTGCCAGCAGATCCACCGGGACAGGGAACTACAATGAGCAGTTCTTC
many,TRBJ2-1,-,TRBV3-1,CASSLLGPRDNEQFF,TGTGCCAGCAGCCTTTTGGGGCCTCGGGACAATGAGCAGTTCTTC
-,TRBJ2-5,TRBD1,TRBV20-1,CSAPGQGMRETQYF,TGCAGTGCCCCCGGACAGGGGATGCGGGAGACCCAGTACTTC
few,TRBJ2-7,-,TRBV30,CAWSPPWGTYEQYF,TGTGCCTGGAGTCCCCCTTGGGGGACCTACGAGCAGTACTTC
many,TRBJ1-5,-,TRBV12-3/TRBV12-4,CASSLADGTQPQHF,TGTGCCAGCAGTTTAGCGGACGGGACACAGCCCCAGCATTTT
-,TRBJ1-2,TRBD1,TRBV28,CASSIPGQGFLGYTF,TGTGCCAGCAGTATTCCCGGACAGGGATTTTTAGGCTACACCTTC
-,TRBJ1-5,-,TRBV7-9,CASSLNQEQPQHF,TGTGCCAGCAGCTTGAACCAGGAACAGCCCCAGCATTTT
-,TRBJ1-1,-,TRBV7-8,CASSPHMNTEAFF,TGTGCCAGCAGCCCGCACATGAACACTGAAGCTTTCTTT
many,TRBJ2-5,TRBD2,TRBV12-3/TRBV12-4,CASSFSGGAAETQYF,TGTGCCAGCAGCTTTAGCGGGGGGGCAGCCGAGACCCAGTACTTC
few,TRBJ1-3,-,TRBV5-1,CASSLAPGGSGNTIYF,TGCGCCAGCAGCTTGGCCCCGGGGGGCTCTGGAAACACCATATATTTT
-,TRBJ1-1,-,TRBV6-2/TRBV6-3,CASSFRGLMNTEAFF,TGTGCCAGCAGTTTCAGGGGATTGATGAACACTGAAGCTTTCTTT
many,TRBJ1-2,TRBD1,TRBV12-3/TRBV12-4,CASSLAGGRGHNYGYTF,TGTGCCAGCAGTCTAGCGGGGGGCAGGGGGCATAACTATGGCTACACCTTC
-,TRBJ2-5,TRBD1,TRBV5-1,CASSWGQGGFQETQYF,TGCGCCAGCAGCTGGGGACAGGGAGGGTTTCAAGAGACCCAGTACTTC
-,TRBJ1-6,-,TRBV19,CASSHTKGGKKSPLHF,TGTGCCAGTAGCCATACCAAAGGTGGCAAAAAGTCGCCCCTCCACTTT
-,TRBJ2-7,TRBD1,TRBV24-1,CATSVGQTTQGNEQYF,TGTGCCACCAGTGTGGGACAGACTACCCAGGGGAATGAGCAGTACTTC
-,TRBJ2-3,TRBD2,TRBV7-2,CASSPLGSGGNTQYF,TGTGCCAGCAGCCCCTTAGGGAGCGGGGGGAATACGCAGTATTTT